This TCR beta chain was observed in a study of T cell responses to AZD1222 COVID-19 vaccine (dated by TCRdb to about 2021). For the study in its entirety: Because spike-specific TCR depth and breadth did not differ between the two schedules, AZD1222 recipients who got a second dose at roughly 4 weeks were pooled with those who got a second dose at roughly 12 weeks. A total of 230 to 250 trial participants underwent TCR sequencing, of whom some 210 received two doses of AZD1222 and around 26 received two doses of the MenACWY control vaccine. Trial participants were enrolled by age into 18-55, 56-69 and 70-plus year subgroups, with 148, 28 and 57 TCR-sequenced participants respectively.

Comment on this clone: This receptor's antigen is unknown. No much larger clone is present one base from it, and per-base qualities are unavailable.

The CDR3 spans 13 residues, from the cysteine through the phenylalanine. The CDR3 DNA has 39 bases and is translated from base 1. A distance of 10 bases separates the germline ends of V and J, which lose 4 bases and 3 bases respectively. Via the germline V gene, CDR1 is SGHRS and CDR2 YFSETQ. The CDR3 regions of human TCRbeta chains were subjected to immunosequencing. As for how the authors treated the data: TCRs in the repertoires were matched against a reference library of SARS-CoV-2-specific TCRs that had been generated with the MIRA antigen-specificity platform. Breadth meant the fraction of unique TCRs that were SARS-CoV-2-associated, whereas depth meant the fraction of total T cells that were SARS-CoV-2-associated. Each spike-specific TCR was assigned to its reactive spike region and to a CD4 or CD8 class using the MIRA data. Log10-transformed breadth and depth values were compared by one-way ANOVA with Sidak's multiple comparisons tests. TCRdb re-hosts the immuneACCESS table, in-frame sequences only. Its copies lack some clones; in the studies checked, an unresolved V gene accounts for under half of them, and the cause for the rest is not known. V, J and clone size are those of that table, while D and trimming were read from the DNA. Counted in this sample were roughly 130,000 clones; about 94% of them appeared once. Together, the top ten hold roughly 7% of the sample.

General conclusions and limits of the study: Participants were mostly white British and included more females than males, and it was suggested by the authors that clonal diversity may have been underestimated. Conclusions about previously exposed vaccinees are limited, since just six AZD1222 recipients were seropositive for SARS-CoV-2 at baseline. In the small 56-69-year group, the increase in depth fell short of significance, most likely because of low power. Spike-specific TCR breadth and depth rose significantly after two AZD1222 doses compared with day 0 and with MenACWY recipients. Because no day 14 peak-response samples were available, the repertoires could be characterized only after the peak T cell response. Reportedly, close to half of the unique spike-specific TCRs recognized epitopes lying outside the regions that are mutated in the B.1.351 and B.1.1.7 variants. The vaccine-associated CD4 TCRs covered the entire spike protein, and the dominant responses fell in regions 160-218 and 743-854.

The sample's time point, from its label and the paper: baseline before first vaccination. Vaccinee samples came from UK trials COV001 and COV002, including a single-blind randomized controlled phase 2/3 trial of AZD1222 (ChAdOx1 nCoV-19) in healthy adults. Trial participant PBMC samples were collected at day 0 and day 28 after the second dose for TCRbeta chain sequencing. The clonotype originates from an adult in good health. The chain joins TRBV5-1 to TRBJ1-1; the D gene identity is not certain. Specimen: peripheral blood, collected on day 0 of AZD1222 vaccination. The DNA sequence is given as TGCGCCAGCAGCCTCAGGACTGACACTGAAGCTTTCTTT. Translated, this is CASSLRTDTEAFF.